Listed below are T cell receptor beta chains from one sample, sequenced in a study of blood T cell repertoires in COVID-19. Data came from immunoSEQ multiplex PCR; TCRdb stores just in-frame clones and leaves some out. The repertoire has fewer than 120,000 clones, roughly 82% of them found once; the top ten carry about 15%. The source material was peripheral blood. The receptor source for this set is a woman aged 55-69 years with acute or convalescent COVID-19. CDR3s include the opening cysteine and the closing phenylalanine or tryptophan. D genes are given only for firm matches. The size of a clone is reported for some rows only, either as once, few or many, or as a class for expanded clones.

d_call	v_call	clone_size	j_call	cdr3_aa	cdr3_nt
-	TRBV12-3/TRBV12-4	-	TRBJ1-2	CASSILLGGYTF	TGTGCCAGCAGTATCCTACTAGGTGGCTACACCTTC
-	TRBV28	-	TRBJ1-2	CASSLTGGYTF	TGTGCCAGCAGTTTAACAGGGGGCTACACCTTC
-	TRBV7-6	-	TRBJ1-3	CASSSPGSSGNTIYF	TGTGCCAGCAGCTCACCAGGGTCCTCTGGAAACACCATATATTTT
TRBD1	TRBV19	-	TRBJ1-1	CASSPRQGVNTEAFF	TGTGCCAGTAGTCCCCGGCAGGGGGTGAACACTGAAGCTTTCTTT
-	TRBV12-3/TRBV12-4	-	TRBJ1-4	CASSLGGDEKLFF	TGTGCCAGCAGTTTAGGGGGAGATGAAAAACTGTTTTTT
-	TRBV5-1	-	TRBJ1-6	CASSVRVLNSPLHF	TGCGCCAGCAGCGTCCGGGTCTTAAATTCACCCCTCCACTTT
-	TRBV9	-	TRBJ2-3	CASSELASEDTQYF	TGTGCCAGCAGCGAACTAGCATCCGAAGATACGCAGTATTTT
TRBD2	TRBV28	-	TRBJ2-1	CASSLWGSGGRNEQFF	TGTGCCAGCAGTTTATGGGGTAGCGGGGGGCGGAATGAGCAGTTCTTC
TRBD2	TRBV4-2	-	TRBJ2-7	CASRKAGGPYEQYF	TGTGCCAGCAGGAAAGCGGGGGGACCCTACGAGCAGTACTTC
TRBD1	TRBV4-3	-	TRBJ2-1	CASSQSRDSRPNEQFF	TGCGCCAGCAGCCAGTCCCGGGACAGTCGACCCAATGAGCAGTTCTTC
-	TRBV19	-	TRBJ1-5	CASSIEWYGDSNQPQHF	TGTGCCAGTAGTATAGAATGGTACGGGGATAGCAATCAGCCCCAGCATTTT
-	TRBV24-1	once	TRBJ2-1	CATSDALQGPYNEQFF	TGTGCCACCAGTGACGCCTTACAGGGACCGTACAATGAGCAGTTCTTC
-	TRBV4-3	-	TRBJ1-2	CASSQDQGGYGYTF	TGCGCCAGCAGCCAAGATCAGGGCGGCTATGGCTACACCTTC
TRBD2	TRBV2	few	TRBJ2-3	CASLAGVTTDTQYF	TGTGCCTCCTTAGCGGGGGTCACCACAGATACGCAGTATTTT
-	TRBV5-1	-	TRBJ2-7	CASSPGGQLSYEQYF	TGCGCCAGCAGCCCCGGAGGACAGTTATCCTACGAGCAGTACTTC
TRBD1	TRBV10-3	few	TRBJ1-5	CATGGGQGGQPQHF	TGTGCCACCGGAGGGGGACAGGGAGGTCAGCCCCAGCATTTT
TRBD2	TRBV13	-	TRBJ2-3	CASSWTSGGAYTQYF	TGTGCCAGCAGCTGGACTAGCGGGGGGGCATATACGCAGTATTTT